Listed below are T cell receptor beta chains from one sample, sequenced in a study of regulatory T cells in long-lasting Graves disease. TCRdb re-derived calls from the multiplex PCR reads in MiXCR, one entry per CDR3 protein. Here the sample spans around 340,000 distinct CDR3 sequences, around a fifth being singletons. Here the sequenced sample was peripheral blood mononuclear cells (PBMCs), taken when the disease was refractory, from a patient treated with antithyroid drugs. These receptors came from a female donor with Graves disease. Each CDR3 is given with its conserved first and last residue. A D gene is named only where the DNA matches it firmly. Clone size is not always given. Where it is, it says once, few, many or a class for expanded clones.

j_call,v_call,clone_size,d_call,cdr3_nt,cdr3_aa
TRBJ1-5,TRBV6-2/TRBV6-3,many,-,TGTGCCAGCAGTGACGGCCAGCCCCAGCATTTT,CASSDGQPQHF
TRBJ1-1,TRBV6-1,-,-,TGTGCCAGCAGTGAAGATTCGGGGGGGTATGCTTTCTTT,CASSEDSGGYAFF
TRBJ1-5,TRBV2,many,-,TGTGCCAGCAGGAGGTCCCAGAGGGATAGCAATCAGCCCCAGCATTTT,CASRRSQRDSNQPQHF
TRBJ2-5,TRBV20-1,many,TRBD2,TGCAGTGCTATGCGGGGGGCGGGGGAGACCCAGTACTTC,CSAMRGAGETQYF
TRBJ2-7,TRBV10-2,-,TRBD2,TGCGCCAGCACCCGAGGACTAGCGGGAGACGCCTACGAGCAGTACTTC,CASTRGLAGDAYEQYF
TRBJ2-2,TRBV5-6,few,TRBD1,TGTGCCAGCAGCCCGCTTCGTGCCCCCGGACAGGGATTCAACACCGGGGAGCTGTTTTTT,CASSPLRAPGQGFNTGELFF
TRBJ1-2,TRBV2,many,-,TGTGCCAGCAGCCGCTCCCCGTCCTATGGCTACACCTTC,CASSRSPSYGYTF
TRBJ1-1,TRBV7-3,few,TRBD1,TGTGCCAGCAGCTTCAACAGGGGTGAGGAAGCTTTCTTT,CASSFNRGEEAFF
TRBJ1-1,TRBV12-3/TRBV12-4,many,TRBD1,TGTGCCAGCAGTTTCCGGGACAGGGGCCCGAACACTGAAGCTTTCTTT,CASSFRDRGPNTEAFF
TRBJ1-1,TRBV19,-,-,TGTGCCAGTAGTATCATGGGTAGTGAAGCTTTCTTT,CASSIMGSEAFF
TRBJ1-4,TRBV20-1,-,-,TGCAGTGCTAGACAGATGAGGGATAATGAAAAACTGTTTTTT,CSARQMRDNEKLFF
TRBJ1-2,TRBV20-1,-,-,TGCAGTGCTAGAGATGTGGTTGAGCTCTTCCACCATGGCTACACCTTC,CSARDVVELFHHGYTF
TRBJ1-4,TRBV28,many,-,TGTGCCAGCAGTCCGAGGCAGGGATCAACTAATGAAAAACTGTTTTTT,CASSPRQGSTNEKLFF
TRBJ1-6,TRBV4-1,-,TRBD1,TGCGCCAGCAGCCCCCCTACCGGGACAGGGAATTCACCCCTCCACTTT,CASSPPTGTGNSPLHF
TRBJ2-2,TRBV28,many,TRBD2,TGTGCCAGCAGAGGTGGACTAGCGGTTACCGGGGAGCTGTTTTTT,CASRGGLAVTGELFF